The 8 T cell receptor beta chains reported below all come from one sample, sequenced in a study of OX40 agonist ivuxolimab in advanced cancers. Some clones are missing from TCRdb's copy, which holds only in-frame ones; the method was immunoSEQ multiplex PCR. The sample holds some 40,000 clones; roughly 80% are singletons and the top ten take about 40%. Sample: CD4+ or CD8+ T cells sorted from blood, taken in a trial of the OX40 agonist ivuxolimab. Receptors originate from an adult with an advanced solid tumor such as melanoma, head and neck, liver or kidney cancer.

The chain is built from TRBV4-1 and TRBJ2-5; 8 nucleotides agree with TRBD2. Germline-derived CDR1 and CDR2 are MGHRA and YSYEKL. The V and J ends lost 2 bases and 5 bases, in that order; junction bases with no gene match: 4. The CDR3 runs to 14 residues. The CDR3 DNA follows: TGCGCCAGCAGCCAACCGGGGGGGAGCGAGACCCAGTACTTC. The encoded protein is CASSQPGGSETQYF.

The genes are TRBV9 and TRBJ2-5; D gene ambiguous. The CDR3 extends over 14 amino acids. The V end lost 4 bases, the J end lost 5 bases, and 15 bases lay between the germline ends. Germline CDR1 and CDR2: SGDLS and YYNGEE. Here the CDR3 DNA reads TGTGCCAGCAGCCTCCGGACCCTTGGGGAGACCCAGTACTTC. Its protein product is CASSLRTLGETQYF.

The chain has TRBV11-2 and TRBJ2-7; D uncertain. Germline V lookup: CDR1 SGHAT, CDR2 FQNNGV. The CDR3 contains 13 residues. V lost 1 base, J lost 6 bases, and 10 bases lay in between. The CDR3 nucleotides read TGTGCCAGCAGCTTAGGCGTACTTGGCGAGCAGTACTTC. Translated, it gives CASSLGVLGEQYF.

The chain is built from TRBV2 and TRBJ2-1, with 9 bases lining up with TRBD2. Germline CDR1 is SNHLY and CDR2 is FYNNEI. V was clipped by 10 bases and J by 3 bases; unmatched bases: 7. The CDR3 consists of 14 residues. DNA for the CDR3: TGTGCCACCCGACTAGCGGACGTCTACAATGAGCAGTTCTTC. Its protein product is CATRLADVYNEQFF. The complete variable domain, with remaining parts taken from reference TRBV2 and TRBJ2-1, reads EPEVTQTPSHQVTQMGQEVILRCVPISNHLYFYWYRQILGQKVEFLVSFYNNEISEKSEIFDDQFSVERPDGSNFTLKIRSTKLEDSAMYFCATRLADVYNEQFFGPGTRLTVL.

CDR3 nucleotides: TGTGCCAGTAGTCCCCCCCGGGTGGGAGGGAGCTCCTACAATGAGCAGTTCTTC. It specifies CASSPPRVGGSSYNEQFF. The chain recombines TRBV19 with TRBJ2-1, with 7 bases lining up with TRBD2. The CDR3 covers 18 residues. V shed 5 bases and J 0 bases; nucleotides not matched to a gene: 13. The germline gives CDR1 LNHDA, CDR2 SQIVND (reference sequence). The whole variable domain, remainder taken from reference TRBV19 and TRBJ2-1, is DGGITQSPKYLFRKEGQNVTLSCEQNLNHDAMYWYRQDPGQGLRLIYYSQIVNDFQKGDIAEGYSVSREKKESFPLTVTSAQKNPTAFYLCASSPPRVGGSSYNEQFFGPGTRLTVL.

This sequence joins TRBV6-5 and TRBJ2-1, with 13 bases that match TRBD2. The CDR3 has 14 amino acids. V dropped 2 bases and J dropped 15; count of bases not matched to a gene: 7. Germline V gene sequence: CDR1 MNHEY, CDR2 SVGAGI. The CDR3 is CASSYVGLAGERFF. CDR3 DNA sequence: TGTGCCAGCAGTTACGTCGGACTAGCGGGAGAACGGTTCTTC.

Only a few counts were recorded for this clone. V and J are TRBV19 and TRBJ1-2; D is perhaps TRBD1 (5 bases). The V and J ends lost 7 bases and 8 bases respectively, with 14 bases between them. There are 12 residues in the CDR3. Germline lookup yields CDR1 LNHDA and CDR2 SQIVND (reference sequence). CDR3 nucleotides: TGTGCCAGTATGGGGCAGGGAGGCGGCTACACCTTC. Translation gives CASMGQGGGYTF.

V gene TRBV11-2 combines with J gene TRBJ2-5; a weak D match, TRBD2 (7 bases). The CDR3 has 16 amino acids. The germline V gene encodes CDR1 SGHAT and CDR2 FQNNGV. The V end lost 3 bases, the J end lost 0 bases, and 14 bases lay between the germline ends. In nucleotides, the CDR3 is TGTGCCAGCAGCTTGGGGGGGCTAGCGGACCAAGAGACCCAGTACTTC. This encodes CASSLGGLADQETQYF.